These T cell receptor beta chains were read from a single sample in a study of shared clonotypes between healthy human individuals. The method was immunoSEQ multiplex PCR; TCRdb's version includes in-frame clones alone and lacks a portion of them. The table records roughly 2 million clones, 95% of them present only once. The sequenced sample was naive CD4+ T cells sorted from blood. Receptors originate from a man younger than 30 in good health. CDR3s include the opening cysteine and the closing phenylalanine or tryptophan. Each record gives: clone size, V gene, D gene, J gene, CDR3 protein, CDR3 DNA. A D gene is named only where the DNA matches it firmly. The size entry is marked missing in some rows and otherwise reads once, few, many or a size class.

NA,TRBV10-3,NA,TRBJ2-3,CAISAGTGPDTQYF,TGTGCCATCAGTGCCGGGACGGGCCCCGATACGCAGTATTTT
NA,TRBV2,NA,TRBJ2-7,CASKFRGAYYEQYF,TGTGCGAGCAAGTTCCGAGGGGCATACTACGAGCAGTACTTC
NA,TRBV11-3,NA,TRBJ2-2,CASRGGTGELFF,TGTGCCAGCCGGGGAGGAACCGGGGAGCTGTTTTTT
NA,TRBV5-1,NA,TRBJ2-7,CASSLASRPPSYEQYF,TGCGCCAGCAGCTTGGCATCAAGGCCACCTTCCTACGAGCAGTACTTC
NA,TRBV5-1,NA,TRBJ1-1,CASSLANGPNTEAFF,TGCGCCAGCAGCTTGGCCAACGGGCCGAACACTGAAGCTTTCTTT
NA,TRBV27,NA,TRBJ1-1,CASSSSDNTEAFF,TGTGCCAGCAGTTCCTCAGATAACACTGAAGCTTTCTTT
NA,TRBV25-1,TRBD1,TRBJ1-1,CASKRGQGNTEAFF,TGTGCCAGCAAACGGGGACAGGGGAACACTGAAGCTTTCTTT
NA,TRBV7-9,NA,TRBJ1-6,CASSLGSKSNSPLHF,TGTGCCAGCAGCTTAGGCAGTAAATCTAATTCACCCCTCCACTTT
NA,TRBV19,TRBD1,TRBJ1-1,CASSTGQGLEAFF,TGTGCCAGTAGTACCGGACAGGGGCTTGAAGCTTTCTTT
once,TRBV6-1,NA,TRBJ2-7,CASSDGGRNGYEQYF,TGTGCCAGCAGTGATGGTGGGAGAAATGGGTACGAGCAGTACTTC